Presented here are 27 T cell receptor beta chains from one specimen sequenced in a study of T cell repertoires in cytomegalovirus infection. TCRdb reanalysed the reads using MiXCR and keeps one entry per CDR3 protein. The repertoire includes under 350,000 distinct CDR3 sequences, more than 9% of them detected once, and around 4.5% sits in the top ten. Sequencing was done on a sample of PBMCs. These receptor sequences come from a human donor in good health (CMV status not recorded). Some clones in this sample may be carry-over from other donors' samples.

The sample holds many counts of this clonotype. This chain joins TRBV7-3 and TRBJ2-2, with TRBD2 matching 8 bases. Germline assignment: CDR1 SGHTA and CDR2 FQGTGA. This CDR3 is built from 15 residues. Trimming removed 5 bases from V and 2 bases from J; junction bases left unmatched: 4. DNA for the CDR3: TGTGCCAGCAGCGCGGGACTAGATAACACCGGGGAGCTGTTTTTT. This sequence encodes CASSAGLDNTGELFF.

This CDR3 reads CASSSEDQETQYF. The CDR3 coding sequence is TGTGCCAGCAGCTCGGAGGACCAAGAGACCCAGTACTTC. The rearrangement joins TRBV7-2 to TRBJ2-5; a weak D match, TRBD2 (5 bases). V was trimmed by 4 bases and J by 0 bases, leaving 6 bases between them. CDR3 length: 13 residues. Germline CDR1 SGHTA, CDR2 FQGNSA.

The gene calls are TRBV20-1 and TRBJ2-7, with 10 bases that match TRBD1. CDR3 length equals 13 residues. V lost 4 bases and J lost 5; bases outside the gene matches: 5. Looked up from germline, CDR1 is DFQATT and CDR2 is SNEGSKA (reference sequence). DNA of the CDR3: TGCAGTGCTAAGGGGACAGGGGACCACGAGCAGTACTTC. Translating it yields CSAKGTGDHEQYF.

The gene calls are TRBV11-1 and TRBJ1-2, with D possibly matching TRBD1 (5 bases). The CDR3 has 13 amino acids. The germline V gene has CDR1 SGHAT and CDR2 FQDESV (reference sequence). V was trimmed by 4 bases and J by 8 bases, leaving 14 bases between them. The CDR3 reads CASSSGGTPGYTF. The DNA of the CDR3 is TGTGCCAGCAGCTCCGGGGGGACTCCCGGCTACACCTTC.

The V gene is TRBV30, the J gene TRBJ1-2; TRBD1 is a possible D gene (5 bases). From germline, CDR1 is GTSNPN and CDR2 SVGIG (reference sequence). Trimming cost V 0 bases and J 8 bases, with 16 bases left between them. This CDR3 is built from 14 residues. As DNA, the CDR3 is TGTGCCTGGAGTGTTGGGACGGCCCCCTGGGGCTACACCTTC. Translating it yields CAWSVGTAPWGYTF.

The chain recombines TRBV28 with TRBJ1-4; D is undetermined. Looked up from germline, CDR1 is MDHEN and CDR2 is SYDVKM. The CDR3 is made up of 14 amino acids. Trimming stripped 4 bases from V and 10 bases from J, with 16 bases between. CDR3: CASSSHEIHGKLFF. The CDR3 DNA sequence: TGTGCCAGCAGTTCACACGAGATTCACGGAAAACTGTTTTTT.

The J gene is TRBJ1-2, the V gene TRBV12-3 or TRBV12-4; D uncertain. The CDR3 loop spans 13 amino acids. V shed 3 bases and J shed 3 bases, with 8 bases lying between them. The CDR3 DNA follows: TGTGCCAGCAGTTTCCTGGCAGACTATGGCTACACCTTC. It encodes CASSFLADYGYTF.

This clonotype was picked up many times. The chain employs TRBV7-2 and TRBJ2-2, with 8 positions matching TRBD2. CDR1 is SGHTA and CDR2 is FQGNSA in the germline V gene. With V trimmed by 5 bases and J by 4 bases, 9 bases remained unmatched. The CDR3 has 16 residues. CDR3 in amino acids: CASSPSGGGVTGELFF. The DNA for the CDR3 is TGTGCCAGCAGCCCCTCCGGGGGGGGTGTCACCGGGGAGCTGTTTTTT.

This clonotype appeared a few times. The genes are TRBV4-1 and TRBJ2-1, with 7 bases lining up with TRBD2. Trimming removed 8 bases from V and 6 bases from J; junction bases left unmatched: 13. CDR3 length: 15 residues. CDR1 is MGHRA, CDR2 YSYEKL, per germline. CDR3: CASSQGLDQSNEQFF. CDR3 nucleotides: TGCGCCAGCTCCCAAGGACTAGATCAAAGCAATGAGCAGTTCTTC.

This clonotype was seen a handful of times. CDR3 bases: TGTGCCAGCAGTTACGGACTAGCGGGGGGCACAGATACGCAGTATTTT. Translated, it gives CASSYGLAGGTDTQYF. The rearrangement links TRBV6-6 to TRBJ2-3, with 13 bases matching TRBD2. The V gene's germline CDR1 is MNHNY and CDR2 SVGAGI (reference sequence). The CDR3 is 16 amino acids. V trimming: 2 bases; J trimming: 1 base; junction bases outside the gene matches: 0.

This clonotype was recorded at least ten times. The CDR3 loop is CASSSRGSFAKNIQYF. In nucleotides, the CDR3 is TGTGCCAGCAGCTCGCGAGGGTCTTTTGCCAAAAACATTCAGTACTTC. The chain joins TRBV7-2 to TRBJ2-4; possibly TRBD2 for D (5 bases). The germline CDR1 and CDR2 sequences are SGHTA and FQGNSA. The germline V and J ends were trimmed by 4 bases and 1 base, with 14 bases remaining between them. CDR3 length: 16 amino acids.

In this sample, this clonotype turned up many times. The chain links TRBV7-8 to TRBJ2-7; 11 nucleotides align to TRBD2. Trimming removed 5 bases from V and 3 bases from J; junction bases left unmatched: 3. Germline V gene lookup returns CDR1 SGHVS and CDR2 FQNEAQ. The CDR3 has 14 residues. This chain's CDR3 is CASSETSGVYEQYF. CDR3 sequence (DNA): TGTGCCAGCAGCGAGACTAGCGGGGTCTACGAGCAGTACTTC.

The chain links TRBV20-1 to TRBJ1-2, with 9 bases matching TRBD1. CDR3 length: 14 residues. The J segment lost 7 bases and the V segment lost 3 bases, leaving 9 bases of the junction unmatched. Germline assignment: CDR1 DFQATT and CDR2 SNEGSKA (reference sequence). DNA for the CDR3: TGCAGTGCTAGTAGACAGGGGGACTTCGGTGGCTACACCTTC. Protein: CSASRQGDFGGYTF.

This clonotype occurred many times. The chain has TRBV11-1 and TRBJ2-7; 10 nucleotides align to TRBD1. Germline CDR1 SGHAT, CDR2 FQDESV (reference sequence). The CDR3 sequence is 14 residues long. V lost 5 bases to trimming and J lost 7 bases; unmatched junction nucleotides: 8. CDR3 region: CASSPRDRGGEQYF. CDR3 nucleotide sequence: TGTGCCAGCAGCCCAAGGGACAGGGGAGGAGAGCAGTACTTC.

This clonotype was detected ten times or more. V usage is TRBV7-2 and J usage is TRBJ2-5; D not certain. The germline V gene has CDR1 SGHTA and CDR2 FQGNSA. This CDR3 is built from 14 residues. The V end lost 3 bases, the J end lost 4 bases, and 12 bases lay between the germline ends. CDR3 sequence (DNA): TGTGCCAGCAGCTTCCAAGCTAGAACAGAGACCCAGTACTTC. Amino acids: CASSFQARTETQYF.

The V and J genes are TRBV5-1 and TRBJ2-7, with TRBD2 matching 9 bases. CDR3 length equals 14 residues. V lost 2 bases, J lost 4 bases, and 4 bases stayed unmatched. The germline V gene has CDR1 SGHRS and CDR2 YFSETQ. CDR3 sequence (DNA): TGCGCCAGCAGCTTTAGCGGGGGCCAGTACGAGCAGTACTTC. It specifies CASSFSGGQYEQYF.

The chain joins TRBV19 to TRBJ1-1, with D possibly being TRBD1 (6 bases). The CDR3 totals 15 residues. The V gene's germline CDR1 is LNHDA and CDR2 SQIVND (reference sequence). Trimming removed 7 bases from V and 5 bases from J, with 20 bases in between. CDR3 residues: CASTPSGGGGTEAFF. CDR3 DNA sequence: TGTGCCAGTACCCCCTCTGGGGGGGGCGGAACTGAAGCTTTCTTT.

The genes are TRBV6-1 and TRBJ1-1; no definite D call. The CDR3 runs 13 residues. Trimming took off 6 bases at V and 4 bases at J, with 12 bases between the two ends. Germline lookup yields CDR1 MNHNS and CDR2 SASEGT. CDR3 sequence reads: CASSKSGVTEAFF. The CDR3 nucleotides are TGTGCCAGCAGCAAAAGTGGAGTCACTGAAGCTTTCTTT.

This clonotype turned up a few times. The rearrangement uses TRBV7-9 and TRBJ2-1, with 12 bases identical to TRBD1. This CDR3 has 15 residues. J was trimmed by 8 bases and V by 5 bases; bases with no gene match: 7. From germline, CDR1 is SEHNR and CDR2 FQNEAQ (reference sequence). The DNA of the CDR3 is TGTGCCAGCAGCCATCGGGGGACAGGGGGCGATGAGCAGTTCTTC. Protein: CASSHRGTGGDEQFF. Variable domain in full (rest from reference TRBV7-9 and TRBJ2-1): DTGVSQNPRHKITKRGQNVTFRCDPISEHNRLYWYRQTLGQGPEFLTYFQNEAQLEKSRLLSDRFSAERPKGSFSTLEIQRTEQGDSAMYLCASSHRGTGGDEQFFGPGTRLTVL.

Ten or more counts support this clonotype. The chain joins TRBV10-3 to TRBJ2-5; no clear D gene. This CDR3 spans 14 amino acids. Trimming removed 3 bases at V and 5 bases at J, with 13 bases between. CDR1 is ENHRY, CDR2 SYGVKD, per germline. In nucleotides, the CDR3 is TGTGCCATCAGTGATGGACCAGGCGTTGAGACCCAGTACTTC. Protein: CAISDGPGVETQYF.

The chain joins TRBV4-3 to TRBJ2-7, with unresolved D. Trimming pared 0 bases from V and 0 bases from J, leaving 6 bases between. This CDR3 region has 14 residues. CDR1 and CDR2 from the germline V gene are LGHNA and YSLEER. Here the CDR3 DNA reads TGCGCCAGCAGCCAAGATTTCAGCTCCTACGAGCAGTACTTC. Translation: CASSQDFSSYEQYF.

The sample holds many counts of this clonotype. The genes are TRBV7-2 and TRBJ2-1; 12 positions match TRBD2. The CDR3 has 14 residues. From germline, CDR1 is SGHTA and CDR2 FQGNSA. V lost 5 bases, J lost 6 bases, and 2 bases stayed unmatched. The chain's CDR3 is CASSPTSGGNEQFF. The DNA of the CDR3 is TGTGCCAGCAGCCCGACTAGCGGGGGCAATGAGCAGTTCTTC.

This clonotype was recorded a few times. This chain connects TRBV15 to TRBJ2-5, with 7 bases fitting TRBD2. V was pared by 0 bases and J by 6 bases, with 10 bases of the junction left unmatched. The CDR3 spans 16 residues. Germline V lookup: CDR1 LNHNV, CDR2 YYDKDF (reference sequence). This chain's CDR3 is CATSRDPLTAGKTQYF. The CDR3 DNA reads TGTGCCACCAGCAGAGATCCCCTGACAGCGGGAAAGACCCAGTACTTC.

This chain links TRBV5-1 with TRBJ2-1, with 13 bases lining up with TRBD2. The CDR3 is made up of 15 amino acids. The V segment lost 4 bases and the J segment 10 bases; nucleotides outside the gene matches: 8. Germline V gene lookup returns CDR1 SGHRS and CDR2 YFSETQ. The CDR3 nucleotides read TGCGCCAGCAGCGGGGGACTAGCGGGGCCCAACGAGCAGTTCTTC. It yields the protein CASSGGLAGPNEQFF.

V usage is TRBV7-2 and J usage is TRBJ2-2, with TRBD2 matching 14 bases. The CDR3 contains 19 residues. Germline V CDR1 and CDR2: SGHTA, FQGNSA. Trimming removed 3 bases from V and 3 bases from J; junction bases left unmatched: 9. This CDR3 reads CASSFLAPGLAGDTGELFF. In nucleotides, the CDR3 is TGTGCCAGCAGCTTCCTCGCTCCGGGACTAGCGGGGGACACCGGGGAGCTGTTTTTT.

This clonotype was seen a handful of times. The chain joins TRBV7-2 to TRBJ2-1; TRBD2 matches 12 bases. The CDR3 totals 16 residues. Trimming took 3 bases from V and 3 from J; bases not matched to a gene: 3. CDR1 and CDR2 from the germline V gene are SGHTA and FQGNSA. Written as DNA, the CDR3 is TGTGCCAGCAGCTTGCTAGCGGGGGGGGGCTACAATGAGCAGTTCTTC. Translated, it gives CASSLLAGGGYNEQFF.

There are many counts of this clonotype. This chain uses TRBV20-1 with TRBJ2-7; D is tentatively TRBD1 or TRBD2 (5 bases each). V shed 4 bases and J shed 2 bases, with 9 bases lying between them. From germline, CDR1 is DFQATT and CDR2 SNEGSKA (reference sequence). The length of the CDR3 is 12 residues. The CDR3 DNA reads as TGCAGTGCTATGAGGGGAGCCTACGAGCAGTACTTC. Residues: CSAMRGAYEQYF.